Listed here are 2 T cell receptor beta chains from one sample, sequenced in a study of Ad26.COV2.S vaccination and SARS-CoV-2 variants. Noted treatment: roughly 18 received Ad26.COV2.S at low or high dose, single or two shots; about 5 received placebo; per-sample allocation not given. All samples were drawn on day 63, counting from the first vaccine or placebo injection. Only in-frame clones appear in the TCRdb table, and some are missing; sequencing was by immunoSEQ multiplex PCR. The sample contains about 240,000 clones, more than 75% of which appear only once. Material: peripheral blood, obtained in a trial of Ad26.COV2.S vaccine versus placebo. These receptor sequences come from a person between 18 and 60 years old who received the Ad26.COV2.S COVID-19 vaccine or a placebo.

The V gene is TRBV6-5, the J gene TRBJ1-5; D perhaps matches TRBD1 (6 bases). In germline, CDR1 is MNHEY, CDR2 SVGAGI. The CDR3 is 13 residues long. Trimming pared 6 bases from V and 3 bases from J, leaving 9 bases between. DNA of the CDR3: TGTGCCAGCAGCAGGGACATCAATCAGCCCCAGCATTTT. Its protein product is CASSRDINQPQHF.

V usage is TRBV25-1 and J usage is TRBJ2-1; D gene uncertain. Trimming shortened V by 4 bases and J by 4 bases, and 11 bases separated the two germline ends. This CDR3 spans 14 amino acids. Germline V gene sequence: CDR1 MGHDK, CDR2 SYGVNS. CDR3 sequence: CASSVGPAYNEQFF. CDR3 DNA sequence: TGTGCCAGCAGTGTTGGGCCCGCTTACAATGAGCAGTTCTTC. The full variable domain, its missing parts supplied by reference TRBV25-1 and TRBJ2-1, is EADIYQTPRYLVIGTGKKITLECSQTMGHDKMYWYQQDPGMELHLIHYSYGVNSTEKGDLSSESTVSRIRTEHFPLTLESARPSHTSQYLCASSVGPAYNEQFFGPGTRLTVL.